This entry lists 18 T cell receptor beta chains sequenced from one sample in a study of kidney transplant recipient with SARS-CoV-2 infection. TCRdb re-called the reads through MiXCR, storing one row per CDR3 protein. The repertoire includes fewer than 250,000 distinct CDR3 sequences, under 35% of them detected once, and roughly 7% sits in the top ten. Material: a blood sample, obtained at baseline and on approximately day 120 from a kidney transplant recipient. The source is a young adult male patient who had COVID-19 and was a kidney transplant recipient. Among the T cells, some may be from the graft donor.

Only a few counts were recorded for this clonotype. The rearrangement uses TRBV19 and TRBJ2-1; 10 positions agree with TRBD2. This CDR3 region has 16 residues. With V trimmed by 7 bases and J by 8 bases, 14 bases remained unmatched. Germline V gene sequence: CDR1 LNHDA, CDR2 SQIVND (reference sequence). The CDR3 DNA reads as TGTGCCAGTAAGGAGCGGGAGGGCCTTCTCTTTCATGAGCAGTTCTTC. Translation: CASKEREGLLFHEQFF.

On this clonotype: This may be a read error, as it is one base from a much larger clone. V is TRBV20-1 and J is TRBJ2-5; the D gene is possibly TRBD2 (6 bases). The end of the DNA is better explained by TRBJ2-7, so the J call may be wrong. Looked up from germline, CDR1 is DFQATT and CDR2 is SNEGSKA (reference sequence). The CDR3 length is 14 residues. This chain's CDR3 is CSVIPGGANYEQYF. The CDR3 coding sequence is TGCAGTGTCATCCCCGGCGGGGCCAACTACGAGCAGTACTTC.

This clonotype was found many times. J is TRBJ1-4 and V is TRBV10-3; D is unclear. This CDR3 region has 13 residues. Trimming removed 3 bases from V and 4 bases from J, with 6 bases in between. CDR1 ENHRY and CDR2 SYGVKD come from the germline V gene. DNA for the CDR3: TGTGCCATCAGTGAAAGGGTTAATGAAAAACTGTTTTTT. Translating it yields CAISERVNEKLFF.

This clonotype has at least ten counts. The chain carries TRBV12-3 or TRBV12-4 and TRBJ2-2; D not resolved. The CDR3 is 14 amino acids. V was cut by 6 bases and J by 1 base, with 9 bases left in between. The DNA for the CDR3 is TGTGCCAGCAGCTTGAGGCGGAACACCGGGGAGCTGTTTTTT. It translates to CASSLRRNTGELFF.

Ten or more counts support this clonotype. V usage is TRBV11-2 and J usage is TRBJ1-3, with D unclear. Per the germline V gene, CDR1 is SGHAT and CDR2 is FQNNGV. The CDR3 length is 16 residues. V dropped 6 bases and J dropped 4 bases, with 19 bases sitting between them. CDR3: CASSQTDLMVGNTIYF. The CDR3 DNA reads as TGTGCCAGCAGTCAAACGGACCTTATGGTGGGAAACACCATATATTTT.

In its sample, this clonotype was seen once. A much larger clone differs by one base, so this may be a read error. The rearrangement links TRBV5-1 to TRBJ2-7, with TRBD2 matching over 10 bases. The length of the CDR3 is 15 residues. The V gene's germline CDR1 is SGHRS and CDR2 YFSETQ. The CDR3 spells CASSLGTSELYGQYV. As DNA, the CDR3 is TGCGCCAGCAGCCTGGGGACTAGCGAGCTCTACGGGCAGTACGTC.

This clonotype was counted once. Just one base apart from a much larger clone, this may be a read error. The rearrangement links TRBV6-1 to TRBJ1-2; weak D call: TRBD1 (5 bases). Germline-derived CDR1 and CDR2 are MNHNS and SASEGT. The CDR3 contains 17 residues. The CDR3 DNA follows: TGTGCCAGCAGTCGGGACGGAGGTGGGAGAAAGACCTATGGCCACACCTTC. Translated, it gives CASSRDGGGRKTYGHTF.

This chain uses TRBV3-1 with TRBJ2-1; TRBD2 aligns across 12 bases. Germline CDR1 LGHDT, CDR2 YNNKEL (reference sequence). The CDR3 is 16 amino acids. The ends lost 1 base at V and 4 bases at J; junction bases unmatched: 2. CDR3 nucleotides: TGTGCCAGCAGCCAAGCCGGACTAGCGGGGTACAATGAGCAGTTCTTC. Its protein is CASSQAGLAGYNEQFF.

This clonotype was seen more than once but under ten times. This may be a read error, as it is one base from a much larger clone. V usage is TRBV7-9 and J usage is TRBJ1-5; D not certain. Looked up from germline, CDR1 is SEHNR and CDR2 is FQNEAQ (reference sequence). The CDR3 contains 14 residues. Trimming left V 7 bases short and J 3 bases short, with 13 bases between. The CDR3 nucleotides are TGTGCCAGCAACGCCGACGGGTACAATCAGCCCCAGCATTTT. This encodes CASNADGYNQPQHF.

This clonotype has ten or more counts. The rearrangement links TRBV18 to TRBJ2-1, with D possibly matching TRBD2 (6 bases). Trimming took 0 bases from V and 9 from J, leaving 18 bases between them. There are 16 residues in the CDR3. Germline V gives CDR1 KGHSH, CDR2 LQKENI. The CDR3 nucleotides read TGTGCCAGCTCACCACCTAGAGGGTGGGGGGTTCCTGAGCAGTTCTTC. It is translated as CASSPPRGWGVPEQFF. Filled out from reference TRBV18 and TRBJ2-1, the complete variable domain reads NAGVMQNPRHLVRRRGQEARLRCSPMKGHSHVYWYRQLPEEGLKFMVYLQKENIIDESGMPKERFSAEFPKEGPSILRIQQVVRGDSAAYFCASSPPRGWGVPEQFFGPGTRLTVL.

A word on this clonotype: No conserved phenylalanine or tryptophan ends this CDR3, so it is likely a read error. The chain recombines TRBV30 with TRBJ1-4, with D maybe TRBD1 (5 bases). V lost 0 bases and J lost 10, with 12 bases in between. The CDR3 is 13 amino acids. Germline loops: CDR1 GTSNPN, CDR2 SVGIG (reference sequence). This CDR3 reads CAWSVQDQGKLFL. The DNA for the CDR3 is TGTGCCTGGAGTGTACAGGACCAAGGAAAACTGTTTCTT.

Concerning this clonotype itself: Possible read error: a much larger clone is one base away. The V and J genes are TRBV6-1 and TRBJ1-2, with D unresolved. V lost 5 bases, J lost 4 bases, and 23 bases lay in between. CDR1 and CDR2 from the germline V gene are MNHNS and SASEGT. The CDR3 runs 17 residues. The CDR3 here is CASSTFAECRKAYGYTF. In DNA, the CDR3 is TGTGCCAGCAGTACTTTCGCGGAATGTAGAAAGGCCTATGGCTACACCTTC.

Worth noting for this clonotype: One end of the junction does not line up with germline, which may come from a read error. The CDR3 protein is CAGSPILPSSYNSPLHF. The CDR3, as DNA: TGTGCCGGCAGCCCGATATTACCGAGCTCCTATAATTCACCCCTCCACTTT. The chain combines TRBV27 with TRBJ1-6; no clear D. The V gene's germline CDR1 is MNHEY and CDR2 SMNVEV (reference sequence). The CDR3 extends over 17 amino acids.

Comments on this clonotype: This clone may be a read error of a much larger clone one base away. The CDR3 here is CASSLVGQQVNTKAFF. The DNA for the CDR3 is TGCGCCAGCAGCTTGGTCGGCCAACAAGTAAACACTAAAGCTTTCTTT. The chain couples TRBV5-1 to TRBJ1-1; D gene ambiguous. Germline CDR1 SGHRS, CDR2 YFSETQ. This CDR3 is 16 amino acids long.

As regards this clonotype: A much larger clone lies a single base off, so this may be a read error. V gene TRBV12-3 or TRBV12-4 combines with J gene TRBJ1-2; D unclear. The CDR3 loop spans 17 amino acids. Here the CDR3 DNA reads TGTGCCGGCAGTGGTGAATGCAGCTTCCGAAAGACCTATGGCTACACCTTC. Protein product: CAGSGECSFRKTYGYTF.

This clonotype has at least ten counts. The chain uses TRBV16 and TRBJ1-2; D call uncertain. V was shortened by 5 bases and J by 4 bases, with 23 bases between the two germline ends. In germline, CDR1 is KGHSY, CDR2 FQNENV. The CDR3 is 17 amino acids. CDR3 in amino acids: CASSNSLVVRKTYGYTF. DNA for the CDR3: TGTGCCAGCAGCAATAGCTTGGTCGTTAGAAAGACCTATGGCTACACCTTC.

This clonotype appeared many times. This chain uses TRBV12-3 or TRBV12-4 with TRBJ1-2; no definite D call. V was cut by 5 bases and J by 4 bases, with 23 bases left in between. The CDR3 is 17 amino acids. The CDR3 region is CASSLETSFRKTYGYTF. CDR3 nucleotide sequence: TGTGCCAGCAGTCTTGAAACCAGCTTCCGAAAGACCTATGGCTACACCTTC.

Concerning this clonotype itself: Since a much larger clone is just one base distant, this may be a read error. The V gene is TRBV20-1, the J gene TRBJ2-7; perhaps TRBD2 as D (6 bases). Germline V gives CDR1 DFQATT, CDR2 SNEGSKA (reference sequence). This CDR3 has 15 residues. The CDR3 DNA follows: TGCAGTGCTGGAGATCTGGGGGGATTCTTTACCGAGCAGTACTTC. Translated, it gives CSAGDLGGFFTEQYF.